These 21 T cell receptor beta chains were sequenced from one sample in a study of shared clonotypes between healthy human individuals. Data came from immunoSEQ multiplex PCR; TCRdb stores just in-frame clones and leaves some out. The table lists roughly 2.4 million clones, under 97% of them singletons. The sample taken for sequencing was naive CD4+ T cells sorted from blood. Subset described: CD45RA+ positively selected. The source is a man between 18 and 29 years old in good health.

The CDR3 spells CASSLVLSEQYF. CDR3 in DNA: TGTGCCAGCAGCTTAGTCCTGAGCGAGCAGTACTTC. V and J are TRBV7-2 and TRBJ2-7; D remains ambiguous. Trimming pared 1 base from V and 6 bases from J, leaving 7 bases between. CDR3 length: 12 amino acids. CDR1 is SGHTA, CDR2 FQGNSA, per germline.

This chain uses TRBV27 with TRBJ1-1, with D unclear. The ends were cut back, 3 bases at V and 1 base at J, with 9 bases in the middle. CDR3 size: 14 residues. From germline, CDR1 is MNHEY and CDR2 SMNVEV (reference sequence). Here the CDR3 DNA reads TGTGCCAGCAGTTTGTTGGGAAAGAACACTGAAGCTTTCTTT. It specifies CASSLLGKNTEAFF.

The chain combines TRBV7-9 with TRBJ2-3, with 11 nucleotides matching TRBD2. CDR1 and CDR2 (germline): SEHNR, FQNEAQ (reference sequence). Trimming cost V 5 bases and J 5 bases; bases outside gene matches: 3. This CDR3 comprises 14 residues. CDR3 loop: CASSVSGGVDTQYF. As DNA, the CDR3 is TGTGCCAGCAGCGTTAGCGGGGGGGTAGATACGCAGTATTTT.

The chain links TRBV2 to TRBJ2-3; D gene uncertain. V was clipped by 4 bases and J by 6 bases, with 5 bases between them. The CDR3 runs 11 residues. Germline V gene sequence: CDR1 SNHLY, CDR2 FYNNEI. CDR3 amino acids: CASSASDTQYF. CDR3 sequence (DNA): TGTGCCAGCAGTGCTTCGGATACGCAGTATTTT. Variable domain in full (rest from reference TRBV2 and TRBJ2-3): EPEVTQTPSHQVTQMGQEVILRCVPISNHLYFYWYRQILGQKVEFLVSFYNNEISEKSEIFDDQFSVERPDGSNFTLKIRSTKLEDSAMYFCASSASDTQYFGPGTRLTVL.

The chain is built from TRBV21-1 and TRBJ2-2. TRBV21-1 is termed a pseudogene. CDR3 size: 12 residues. CDR3 in DNA: TGTGCCAGCAGCATGGGCACCGGGGAGCTGTTTTTT. Encoded protein: CASSMGTGELFF.

This clone was picked up one time. The chain joins TRBV5-1 to TRBJ2-5; TRBD1 agrees at 10 bases. The V gene end was trimmed by 6 bases and the J gene end by 5 bases; junction bases not matched to a gene: 7. This CDR3 is 14 amino acids long. CDR1 and CDR2 from the germline V gene are SGHRS and YFSETQ. DNA for the CDR3: TGCGCCAGCAATCCGGGACAGGGGTCGGAGACCCAGTACTTC. This encodes CASNPGQGSETQYF.

The CDR3 protein is CASSTRQQGARLYGYTF. The DNA for the CDR3 is TGTGCCAGCAGCACACGCCAACAGGGGGCGAGGCTATATGGCTACACCTTC. The chain uses TRBV21-1 and TRBJ1-2; whether TRBD1, the table's D call, matches the DNA was not checked. TRBV21-1 is flagged as a pseudogene. This CDR3 has 17 amino acids.

CDR3 DNA: TGTGCCGCAGCGGACGAGGGAGGTAACTATGGCTACACCTTC. It translates to CAAADEGGNYGYTF. The rearrangement links TRBV30 to TRBJ1-2; no definite D call. Per the germline V gene, CDR1 is GTSNPN and CDR2 is SVGIG (reference sequence). V was pared by 8 bases and J by 1 base, with 17 bases between. This CDR3 comprises 14 residues.

The rearrangement joins TRBV7-9 to TRBJ2-7; D is unresolved. Deletions cut 5 bases from V and 0 bases from J, with 8 bases between. The V gene's germline CDR1 is SEHNR and CDR2 FQNEAQ (reference sequence). The CDR3 spans 13 residues. CDR3 amino acids: CASSADNSYEQYF. The CDR3 DNA follows: TGTGCCAGCAGCGCAGACAACTCCTACGAGCAGTACTTC.

The V and J genes are TRBV6-5 and TRBJ2-7, with 9 bases fitting TRBD2. The CDR3 covers 16 residues. Germline values: CDR1 MNHEY, CDR2 SVGAGI. The trim removed 2 bases at V and 1 base at J, leaving 6 bases unmatched. CDR3 region: CASSYGRLAGSYEQYF. DNA of the CDR3: TGTGCCAGCAGTTACGGTAGGCTAGCGGGATCCTACGAGCAGTACTTC.

The chain couples TRBV7-6 to TRBJ2-2; D is possibly TRBD1 or TRBD2 (5 bases each). The CDR3 contains 17 residues. V was clipped by 1 base and J by 1 base, with 13 bases between them. Germline V gives CDR1 SGHVS, CDR2 FNYEAQ. This chain's CDR3 is CASSLGPRDLNTGELFF. In DNA, the CDR3 is TGTGCCAGCAGCTTAGGACCACGGGACCTGAACACCGGGGAGCTGTTTTTT.

J is TRBJ2-7 and V is TRBV2, with D perhaps matching TRBD1 or TRBD2 (6 bases each). Trimming stripped 6 bases from V and 6 bases from J, with 12 bases between. In germline, CDR1 is SNHLY, CDR2 FYNNEI. There are 12 residues in the CDR3. CDR3 amino acids: CASSPGAIEQYF. The CDR3 coding sequence is TGTGCCAGCAGCCCGGGGGCAATCGAGCAGTACTTC.

V usage is TRBV14 and J usage is TRBJ2-5; tentative D call: TRBD1 (6 bases). Germline V CDR1 and CDR2: SGHDN, FVKESK. Trimming stripped 3 bases from V and 5 bases from J, with 16 bases between. The CDR3 sequence is 15 residues long. The CDR3 loop is CASSHRTVIRETQYF. The CDR3 DNA is TGTGCCAGCAGCCACAGGACAGTGATTCGGGAGACCCAGTACTTC.

The CDR3 DNA sequence: TGTGCCACCAGCAGAGATCGACAGGCAACCCTAAGCAATCAGCCCCAGCATTTT. This gives the protein CATSRDRQATLSNQPQHF. This chain links TRBV15 with TRBJ1-5; weak D call: TRBD1 (6 bases). With 0 bases removed from V and 1 base from J, the gap between germline ends came to 16 bases. The CDR3 is 18 amino acids. Germline V gene data show CDR1 as LNHNV and CDR2 as YYDKDF (reference sequence).

V usage is TRBV10-3 and J usage is TRBJ1-3; D remains ambiguous. This CDR3 spans 20 amino acids. V was clipped by 3 bases and J by 2 bases, with 26 bases between them. CDR1 and CDR2 from the germline V gene are ENHRY and SYGVKD. The CDR3 DNA reads as TGTGCCATCAGTGAACTTAACGGGCCCCTACCACGGAAGACTGGAAACACCATATATTTT. Translating gives CAISELNGPLPRKTGNTIYF.

Concerning this clone: This sample includes further DNA sequences coding for the same CDR3. The V call is TRBV19, the J call TRBJ1-5; weak D call: TRBD1 (5 bases). The germline V gene has CDR1 LNHDA and CDR2 SQIVND (reference sequence). V was shortened by 5 bases and J by 5 bases, with 10 bases between the two germline ends. This CDR3 comprises 13 residues. The CDR3 here is CASSPDRDQPQHF. Written as DNA, the CDR3 is TGTGCCAGTAGTCCCGACAGAGATCAGCCCCAGCATTTT.

The V gene is TRBV5-6, the J gene TRBJ2-3; the match to TRBD1 covers 9 bases. This CDR3 is built from 17 residues. V was pared by 1 base and J by 4 bases, with 10 bases of the junction left unmatched. Germline CDR1 and CDR2: SGHDT and YYEEEE. The CDR3 loop reads CASSLFFRQGVSDTQYF. CDR3 coding DNA: TGTGCCAGCAGCTTGTTCTTCCGACAGGGGGTATCAGATACGCAGTATTTT.

The V call is TRBV5-1, the J call TRBJ2-5; 10 bases agree with TRBD2. Looked up from germline, CDR1 is SGHRS and CDR2 is YFSETQ. The V gene end was trimmed by 0 bases and the J gene end by 5 bases; junction bases not matched to a gene: 10. CDR3 length equals 17 residues. The CDR3 here is CASSLEGDLAGDETQYF. The CDR3 bases are TGCGCCAGCAGCTTGGAAGGGGACCTAGCGGGGGATGAGACCCAGTACTTC.

The chain couples TRBV7-2 to TRBJ1-2, with D unresolved. The germline gives CDR1 SGHTA, CDR2 FQGNSA. The ends were cut back, 1 base at V and 8 bases at J, with 8 bases in the middle. CDR3 size: 12 residues. The CDR3 DNA follows: TGTGCCAGCAGCTTAGTGTCGTTCGGCTACACCTTC. Amino acid sequence: CASSLVSFGYTF.

The chain recombines TRBV10-2 with TRBJ2-3; the D is unclear. The CDR3 covers 16 residues. Trimming left V 4 bases short and J 2 bases short, with 16 bases between. Germline CDR1 and CDR2: WSHSY and SAAADI. The CDR3 DNA reads TGCGCCAGCAGTGTGGCTGGGAAGCCAGACACAGATACGCAGTATTTT. Translating it yields CASSVAGKPDTDTQYF.

The V gene is TRBV6-5, the J gene TRBJ1-1, with a possible D match to TRBD1 (5 bases). Trimming left V 2 bases short and J 11 bases short, with 12 bases between. The CDR3 contains 12 residues. The germline gives CDR1 MNHEY, CDR2 SVGAGI. As DNA, the CDR3 is TGTGCCAGCAGTTACCCGGGGGGGGAGGCTTTCTTT. Residues: CASSYPGGEAFF.